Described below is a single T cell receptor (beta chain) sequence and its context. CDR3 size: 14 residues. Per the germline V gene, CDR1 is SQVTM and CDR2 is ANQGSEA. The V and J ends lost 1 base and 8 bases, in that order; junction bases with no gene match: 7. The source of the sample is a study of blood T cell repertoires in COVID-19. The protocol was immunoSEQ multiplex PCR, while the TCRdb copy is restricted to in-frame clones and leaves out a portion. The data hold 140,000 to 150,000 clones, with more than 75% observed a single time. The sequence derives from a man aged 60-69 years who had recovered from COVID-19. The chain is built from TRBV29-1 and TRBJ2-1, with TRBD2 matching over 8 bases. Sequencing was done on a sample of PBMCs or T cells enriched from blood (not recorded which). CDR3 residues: CSVEGGAGVDEQFF. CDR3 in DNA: TGCAGCGTTGAAGGGGGAGCGGGAGTCGATGAGCAGTTCTTC.